This TCR beta chain was obtained from a study of blood T cell repertoires in COVID-19. Clones were read by immunoSEQ multiplex PCR, and TCRdb kept only the in-frame ones, dropping some. The data contain roughly 270,000 clones, roughly 85% of them singletons. The CDR3 length is 13 residues. Germline loops: CDR1 SQVTM, CDR2 ANQGSEA. V dropped 6 bases and J dropped 0 bases, with 6 bases sitting between them. Specimen: peripheral blood. The TCR comes from a man aged 50 to 60 with active or convalescent COVID-19. The chain uses TRBV29-1 and TRBJ2-6; D is uncertain. CDR3 amino acids: CSVQVSGANVLTF. In nucleotides, the CDR3 is TGCAGCGTGCAGGTCTCTGGGGCCAACGTCCTGACTTTC. Full variable domain (outside the CDR3, taken from reference TRBV29-1 and TRBJ2-6): SAVISQKPSRDICQRGTSLTIQCQVDSQVTMMFWYRQQPGQSLTLIATANQGSEATYESGFVIDKFPISRPNLTFSTLTVSNMSPEDSSIYLCSVQVSGANVLTFGAGSRLTVL.